The subject of this entry is one TCR beta chain. Covering alpha and beta chains, TRAV- and TRBV-specific primers were used for the first-strand cDNA. Amplification of TCRs used a constant-region primer and V-primer adapter for roughly 20 PCR cycles. MiXCR was run by TCRdb on the reads, yielding one entry per CDR3 protein. The sample records 65,000 to 95,000 distinct CDR3 sequences, approximately 20% being singletons. This specimen comes from a study of low-dose radiotherapy and immunotherapy resistance in tumors. Time point specified: before trial treatment. The CDR3 is 13 amino acids. V was trimmed by 5 bases and J by 5 bases, leaving 13 bases between them. The germline V gene encodes CDR1 SQVTM and CDR2 ANQGSEA.

This TCR derives from a male donor with prostate cancer. The starting material was PBMCs, obtained before treatment. The rearrangement uses TRBV29-1 and TRBJ2-1; D gene uncertain. CDR3 in DNA: TGCAGCGTTCTGCAAGGGTTGGACAATGAGCAGTTCTTC. This sequence encodes CSVLQGLDNEQFF.